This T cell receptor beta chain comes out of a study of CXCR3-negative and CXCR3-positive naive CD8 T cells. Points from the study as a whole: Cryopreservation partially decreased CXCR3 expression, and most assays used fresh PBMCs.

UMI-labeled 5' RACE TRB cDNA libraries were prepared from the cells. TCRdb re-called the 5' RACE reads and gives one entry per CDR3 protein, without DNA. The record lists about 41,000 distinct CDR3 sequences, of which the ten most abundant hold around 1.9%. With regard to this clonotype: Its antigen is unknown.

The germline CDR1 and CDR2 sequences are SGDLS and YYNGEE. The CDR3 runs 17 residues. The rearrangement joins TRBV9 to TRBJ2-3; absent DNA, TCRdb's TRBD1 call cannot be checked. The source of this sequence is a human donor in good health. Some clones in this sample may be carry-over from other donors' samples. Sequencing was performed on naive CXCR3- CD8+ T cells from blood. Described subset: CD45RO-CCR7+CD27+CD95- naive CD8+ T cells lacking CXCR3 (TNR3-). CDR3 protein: CAGSALTGTPSTDTQYF.